These 31 T cell receptor beta chains were sequenced from one sample in a study of cytotoxic CD8 clonotypes in ibrutinib-treated CLL. Sequencing used immunoSEQ multiplex PCR; TCRdb keeps in-frame clones, though not all of them. Of more than 200,000 clones listed, 70% are singletons. Sequences were derived from PBMCs, sampled after 24 months of ibrutinib treatment. Receptors were obtained from a human donor with chronic lymphocytic leukemia.

This clone occurred a few times. The J gene is TRBJ2-1, the V gene TRBV28; D remains unclear. The CDR3 contains 14 residues. CDR1 is MDHEN, CDR2 SYDVKM, per germline. V lost 6 bases and J lost 5, with 14 bases in between. As DNA, the CDR3 is TGTGCCAGCAGGCCGGACGACACGGACAATGAGCAGTTCTTC. Translating it yields CASRPDDTDNEQFF.

The chain couples TRBV11-1 to TRBJ2-1; no definite D call. V was pared by 4 bases and J by 1 base, with 11 bases between. The CDR3 has 15 amino acids. Germline CDR1 is SGHAT and CDR2 is FQDESV (reference sequence). The CDR3 region is CASSSGVTSYNEQFF. The CDR3, as DNA: TGTGCCAGCAGCTCGGGTGTAACGTCCTACAATGAGCAGTTCTTC.

The chain joins TRBV7-3 to TRBJ2-3; the D is unclear. This CDR3 spans 13 amino acids. The germline V gene encodes CDR1 SGHTA and CDR2 FQGTGA. V was clipped by 3 bases and J by 4 bases, with 8 bases between them. The CDR3 coding sequence is TGTGCCAGCAGCTTTGGGATATCAGATACGCAGTATTTT. Amino acid sequence: CASSFGISDTQYF. Full variable domain (rest looked up from reference TRBV7-3 and TRBJ2-3): GAGVSQTPSNKVTEKGKYVELRCDPISGHTALYWYRQSLGQGPEFLIYFQGTGAADDSGLPNDRFFAVRPEGSVSTLKIQRTERGDSAVYLCASSFGISDTQYFGPGTRLTVL.

This chain uses TRBV11-2 with TRBJ2-7, with a weak D call TRBD1 (6 bases). Germline V gene lookup returns CDR1 SGHAT and CDR2 FQNNGV. V lost 5 bases to trimming and J lost 1 base, with 9 bases between them. CDR3 length: 13 amino acids. As DNA, the CDR3 is TGTGCCAGCAGCCGCGGACAGTCCTACGAGCAGTACTTC. It encodes CASSRGQSYEQYF.

The J gene is TRBJ2-7, the V gene TRBV5-1; D might be TRBD1 (6 bases). From germline, CDR1 is SGHRS and CDR2 YFSETQ. The CDR3 extends over 15 amino acids. The ends were cut back, 2 bases at V and 5 bases at J, with 17 bases in the middle. CDR3 protein: CASSLGGKFIDEQYF. CDR3 bases: TGCGCCAGCAGCTTAGGGGGAAAATTTATAGACGAGCAGTACTTC. Looking up the rest from reference TRBV5-1 and TRBJ2-7 gives the full variable domain: KAGVTQTPRYLIKTRGQQVTLSCSPISGHRSVSWYQQTPGQGLQFLFEYFSETQRNKGNFPGRFSGRQFSNSRSEMNVSTLELGDSALYLCASSLGGKFIDEQYFGPGTRLTVT.

This clone was seen just once. The gene calls are TRBV6-5 and TRBJ2-5; D possibly corresponds to TRBD1 (6 bases). Germline CDR1 reads MNHEY; CDR2 reads SVGAGI. CDR3 length: 15 amino acids. The V gene lost 1 base and the J gene lost 2 bases, with 11 bases spanning the gap. CDR3 residues: CASSYLRTAQETQYF. CDR3 DNA sequence: TGTGCCAGCAGTTACTTGAGGACAGCGCAAGAGACCCAGTACTTC.

V is TRBV21-1 and J is TRBJ2-2; the D call TRBD1 from the table was never checked on the DNA. TRBV21-1 is a known pseudogene. This CDR3 region has 16 residues. The CDR3 DNA follows: TGTGCCAGCAGCAATTGGTGGACAGAGGACACCGGGGAGCTGTTTTTT. Its translation is CASSNWWTEDTGELFF.

V and J are TRBV28 and TRBJ2-2; TRBD2 agrees at 7 bases. The V gene's germline CDR1 is MDHEN and CDR2 SYDVKM. With V trimmed by 2 bases and J by 4 bases, 7 bases remained unmatched. The CDR3 loop spans 16 amino acids. The CDR3 here is CASSLIFASGTGELFF. The CDR3 DNA follows: TGTGCCAGCAGTTTAATTTTTGCTAGCGGCACCGGGGAGCTGTTTTTT.

The gene calls are TRBV5-1 and TRBJ2-2; 8 bases are a match to TRBD2. The length of the CDR3 is 15 residues. Germline-derived CDR1 and CDR2 are SGHRS and YFSETQ. V lost 3 bases, J lost 6 bases, and 7 bases stayed unmatched. The CDR3 DNA reads as TGCGCCAGCAGCTCCCCGGGACTAGGGTCCGGGGAGCTGTTTTTT. This gives the protein CASSSPGLGSGELFF.

This clone was counted between two and nine times. V is TRBV28 and J is TRBJ1-3; the D is unclear. CDR1 is MDHEN and CDR2 is SYDVKM in the germline V gene. The CDR3 contains 19 residues. Trimming left V 0 bases short and J 8 bases short, with 26 bases between. The CDR3 DNA follows: TGTGCCAGCAGTTTATGGGGTACCCGACGGACCCTCATAGCGGACACCATATATTTT. Translation: CASSLWGTRRTLIADTIYF.

V gene TRBV9 combines with J gene TRBJ2-7; D might be TRBD1 (6 bases). V lost 0 bases to trimming and J lost 0 bases, with 10 bases between them. Per the germline V gene, CDR1 is SGDLS and CDR2 is YYNGEE. The CDR3 is 15 residues long. CDR3 sequence (DNA): TGTGCCAGCAGCGTAGGGGGGCCCCTCTCCTACGAGCAGTACTTC. Its protein product is CASSVGGPLSYEQYF.

This clone was observed once. The chain couples TRBV29-1 to TRBJ1-1, with no clear D. Per germline, CDR1 SQVTM and CDR2 ANQGSEA. The CDR3 runs 11 residues. The CDR3 sequence is CTRPWNTEAFF. CDR3 nucleotide sequence: TGCACCCGACCGTGGAACACTGAAGCTTTCTTT.

The chain joins TRBV4-2 to TRBJ2-7; the D gene is possibly TRBD2 (5 bases). The CDR3 totals 16 residues. The germline V gene encodes CDR1 LGHNA and CDR2 YNFKEQ. Trimming left V 0 bases short and J 2 bases short, with 14 bases between. CDR3 nucleotide sequence: TGTGCCAGCAGCCAAGAGTCTAGCTCAATCGCCTACGAGCAGTACTTC. Translation gives CASSQESSSIAYEQYF.

This chain connects TRBV19 to TRBJ2-3, with a possible D match to TRBD2 (6 bases). Between the trimmed V and J ends, which lost 3 bases and 6 bases, there was a span of 10 bases. CDR1 LNHDA and CDR2 SQIVND come from the germline V gene (reference sequence). The length of the CDR3 is 13 residues. The CDR3 here is CASSMVRGDTQYF. CDR3 sequence (DNA): TGTGCCAGTAGTATGGTTCGGGGGGATACGCAGTATTTT.

This clone was counted between two and nine times. The chain recombines TRBV28 with TRBJ1-5; 9 bases match TRBD1. The length of the CDR3 is 14 residues. The germline gives CDR1 MDHEN, CDR2 SYDVKM. Trimming at V came to 7 bases and at J to 6 bases, leaving 7 bases not matched to a gene. The CDR3 region is CASTGTGRSQPQHF. In DNA, the CDR3 is TGTGCCAGCACCGGGACAGGGAGGAGTCAGCCCCAGCATTTT.

The V gene is TRBV25-1, the J gene TRBJ2-1; D possibly corresponds to TRBD2 (6 bases). The CDR3 runs 14 residues. Per the germline V gene, CDR1 is MGHDK and CDR2 is SYGVNS. V was trimmed by 6 bases and J by 6 bases, leaving 15 bases between them. DNA of the CDR3: TGTGCCAGCAGCCTCGGAGGAGGGCCCAATGAGCAGTTCTTC. Amino acids: CASSLGGGPNEQFF.

This clone turned up a few times. The chain joins TRBV7-2 to TRBJ1-2, with D maybe TRBD1 (5 bases). V was cut by 0 bases and J by 3 bases, with 11 bases left in between. The CDR3 runs to 15 residues. Germline V CDR1 and CDR2: SGHTA, FQGNSA. The CDR3: CASSLARPGDYGYTF. DNA of the CDR3: TGTGCCAGCAGCTTAGCGCGTCCGGGGGACTATGGCTACACCTTC. Full variable domain (rest looked up from reference TRBV7-2 and TRBJ1-2): GAGVSQSPSNKVTEKGKDVELRCDPISGHTALYWYRQSLGQGLEFLIYFQGNSAPDKSGLPSDRFSAERTGGSVSTLTIQRTQQEDSAVYLCASSLARPGDYGYTFGSGTRLTVV.

Worth noting for this clone: The sample contains more than one DNA sequence encoding this CDR3. The J gene is TRBJ2-7, the V gene TRBV11-3, with 10 nucleotides matching TRBD1. The germline gives CDR1 SGHNT, CDR2 YENEEA. The CDR3 has 14 residues. V was pared by 1 base and J by 6 bases, with 3 bases of the junction left unmatched. The CDR3 loop reads CASSLGQGAGEQYF. In DNA, the CDR3 is TGTGCCAGCAGCTTAGGACAGGGGGCCGGCGAGCAGTACTTC.

The chain couples TRBV28 to TRBJ2-7; TRBD1 is a possible D gene (5 bases). Germline CDR1 is MDHEN and CDR2 is SYDVKM. The CDR3 has 15 residues. V was pared by 5 bases and J by 7 bases, with 21 bases between. CDR3 DNA: TGTGCCAGCAGTCAATCGGACACCACGTCCCGAGAGCAGTACTTC. Encoded protein: CASSQSDTTSREQYF.

The V and J genes are TRBV27 and TRBJ2-7; tentative D call: TRBD1 (6 bases). Trimming pared 3 bases from V and 2 bases from J, leaving 14 bases between. CDR1 and CDR2 from the germline V gene are MNHEY and SMNVEV (reference sequence). The CDR3 runs to 15 residues. The CDR3 sequence is CASSLGAGATYEQYF. The CDR3 coding sequence is TGTGCCAGCAGTTTGGGCGCAGGGGCAACCTACGAGCAGTACTTC.

V gene TRBV6-5 combines with J gene TRBJ2-5, with D maybe TRBD1 (6 bases). The V and J ends lost 0 bases and 5 bases respectively, with 13 bases between them. Germline lookup yields CDR1 MNHEY and CDR2 SVGAGI. There are 15 residues in the CDR3. CDR3 loop: CASSYSGTIGETQYF. The CDR3 coding sequence is TGTGCCAGCAGTTACTCCGGGACAATCGGGGAGACCCAGTACTTC.

The chain combines TRBV6-5 with TRBJ2-4; TRBD1 matches 9 bases. This CDR3 region has 11 residues. Trimming removed 4 bases from V and 14 bases from J; junction bases left unmatched: 3. The germline CDR1 and CDR2 sequences are MNHEY and SVGAGI. Written as DNA, the CDR3 is TGTGCCAGCAGTTTCCGGGACAGGGAGTACTTC. Its protein is CASSFRDREYF.

The genes are TRBV19 and TRBJ2-5; 12 positions match TRBD2. This CDR3 contains 15 residues. V trimming: 5 bases; J trimming: 4 bases; junction bases outside the gene matches: 5. CDR1 and CDR2 (germline): LNHDA, SQIVND (reference sequence). For the CDR3, the DNA is TGTGCCAGTAGTCCCCTAGCGGGAGGGGGAGAGACCCAGTACTTC. Translating gives CASSPLAGGGETQYF.

The rearrangement uses TRBV9 and TRBJ2-1; D possibly corresponds to TRBD1 (7 bases). The V end was cut by 3 bases, the J end by 6 bases, with 16 bases between. Germline CDR1 is SGDLS and CDR2 is YYNGEE. This CDR3 has 15 residues. This CDR3 is CASSGQGLQGNEQFF. CDR3 nucleotide sequence: TGTGCCAGCAGCGGACAGGGACTCCAAGGCAATGAGCAGTTCTTC. The full variable domain, rest sourced from reference TRBV9 and TRBJ2-1, is DSGVTQTPKHLITATGQRVTLRCSPRSGDLSVYWYQQSLDQGLQFLIQYYNGEERAKGNILERFSAQQFPDLHSELNLSSLELGDSALYFCASSGQGLQGNEQFFGPGTRLTVL.

Details on this clone: This CDR3 is also generated by other DNA sequences in the sample. This chain connects TRBV6-5 to TRBJ1-5; D remains unclear. The germline V and J ends were trimmed by 2 bases and 2 bases, with 7 bases remaining between them. CDR1 is MNHEY, CDR2 SVGAGI, per germline. This CDR3 contains 14 residues. CDR3 in DNA: TGTGCCAGCAGTTACGGGCAGGGCAATCAGCCCCAGCATTTT. It specifies CASSYGQGNQPQHF.

The chain employs TRBV5-4 and TRBJ2-3, with a tentative D call TRBD1 (6 bases). The CDR3 loop spans 14 amino acids. Germline V gene data show CDR1 as SGHNT and CDR2 as YYREEE (reference sequence). V lost 4 bases, J lost 2 bases, and 11 bases lay in between. The CDR3 here is CASSHRDFTDTQYF. The CDR3 bases are TGTGCCAGCAGCCACAGGGATTTCACAGATACGCAGTATTTT.

The chain carries TRBV18 and TRBJ1-5, with D unclear. The CDR3 is 13 residues long. Trimming left V 3 bases short and J 5 bases short, with 8 bases between. Looked up from germline, CDR1 is KGHSH and CDR2 is LQKENI. The CDR3 here is CASSPLVDQPQHF. In nucleotides, the CDR3 is TGTGCCAGCTCACCTTTAGTAGATCAGCCCCAGCATTTT.

This rearrangement joins TRBV25-1 to TRBJ1-3; no firm D call. Trimming took off 6 bases at V and 1 base at J, with 13 bases between the two ends. Looked up from germline, CDR1 is MGHDK and CDR2 is SYGVNS. The CDR3 totals 15 residues. The CDR3 here is CASSPSRGSGNTIYF. DNA for the CDR3: TGTGCCAGCAGCCCATCTCGAGGGTCTGGAAACACCATATATTTT.

This clone has just a few counts. V and J are TRBV4-1 and TRBJ1-3; D is perhaps TRBD1 (5 bases). This CDR3 has 15 amino acids. Trimming removed 3 bases from V and 2 bases from J, with 11 bases in between. Germline V gene sequence: CDR1 MGHRA, CDR2 YSYEKL. This CDR3 is CASSQGENPGNTIYF. DNA of the CDR3: TGCGCCAGCAGCCAGGGGGAAAACCCTGGAAACACCATATATTTT.

The J gene is TRBJ2-5, the V gene TRBV6-4, with 7 nucleotides matching TRBD1. V lost 7 bases, J lost 1 base, and 12 bases stayed unmatched. The CDR3 loop spans 16 amino acids. Looked up from germline, CDR1 is MRHNA and CDR2 is SNTAGT. CDR3 in DNA: TGTGCCAGCAACCCCCAAACAGGGGCCGGCCAAGAGACCCAGTACTTC. Translating it yields CASNPQTGAGQETQYF.

There are a few counts of this clone. The same CDR3 is also encoded by other DNA sequences in this sample. The chain recombines TRBV5-1 with TRBJ1-5; 9 bases are a match to TRBD1. Germline CDR1 is SGHRS and CDR2 is YFSETQ. CDR3 length: 15 residues. Trimming at V came to 4 bases and at J to 2 bases, leaving 4 bases not matched to a gene. In DNA, the CDR3 is TGCGCCAGCAGCCCGGGACAGGGAGGCAATCAGCCCCAGCATTTT. This gives the protein CASSPGQGGNQPQHF.